Listed here are 7 T cell receptor beta chains from one sample, sequenced in a study of cytomegalovirus exposure and HLA in healthy donors. PCR involved 60 Vbeta and 13 Jbeta primers. Data came from immunoSEQ multiplex PCR; TCRdb stores just in-frame clones and leaves some out. The sample includes around 38,000 clones, about 66% of them seen just once. The source material was PBMCs. The receptors were gathered from a man aged 50 to 60 in good health and CMV-seropositive.

The rearrangement joins TRBV27 to TRBJ2-3; 7 bases agree with TRBD2. Unmatched junction bases numbered 5, after V lost 3 bases and J lost 2 bases. This CDR3 comprises 15 residues. CDR1 MNHEY and CDR2 SMNVEV come from the germline V gene (reference sequence). This CDR3 reads CASSFQRGYTDTQYF. The CDR3 DNA sequence: TGTGCCAGCAGTTTCCAGCGGGGATACACAGATACGCAGTATTTT.

V and J are TRBV10-2 and TRBJ2-5, with TRBD1 identical over 7 bases. The germline V gene has CDR1 WSHSY and CDR2 SAAADI. The CDR3 is 14 amino acids. With 6 bases clipped from V and 5 bases from J, the junction kept 9 bases outside the gene matches. CDR3 nucleotides: TGCGCCAGCAGGACTACAGGGGCCCAGGAGACCCAGTACTTC. It translates to CASRTTGAQETQYF.

The chain is built from TRBV7-7 and TRBJ2-5; D gene unclear. The CDR3 sequence is 13 residues long. In germline, CDR1 is SSHAT, CDR2 FNYEAQ (reference sequence). Trimming pared 4 bases from V and 4 bases from J, leaving 10 bases between. CDR3 sequence (DNA): TGTGCCAGCAGCTCAGGCGTCAGAGAGACCCAGTACTTC. Residues: CASSSGVRETQYF. Variable domain in full (rest from reference TRBV7-7 and TRBJ2-5): GAGVSQSPRYKVTKRGQDVTLRCDPISSHATLYWYQQALGQGPEFLTYFNYEAQPDKSGLPSDRFSAERPEGSISTLTIQRTEQRDSAMYRCASSSGVRETQYFGPGTRLLVL.

J is TRBJ2-7 and V is TRBV7-9; D gene uncertain. CDR1 and CDR2 (germline): SEHNR, FQNEAQ (reference sequence). Deletions cut 5 bases from V and 6 bases from J, with 8 bases between. This CDR3 has 11 residues. The CDR3 protein is CASSLQFEQYF. The CDR3 DNA sequence: TGTGCCAGCAGCCTCCAGTTCGAGCAGTACTTC.

In DNA, the CDR3 is TGCGCCAGCAGCCAAGAGGGACTAGCGGGGGCCTACGAGCAGTACTTC. Its translation: CASSQEGLAGAYEQYF. The chain joins TRBV4-1 to TRBJ2-7; 14 bases map to TRBD2. Trimming at V came to 0 bases and at J to 2 bases, leaving 0 bases not matched to a gene. Germline-derived CDR1 and CDR2 are MGHRA and YSYEKL. This CDR3 contains 16 residues.

The chain joins TRBV9 to TRBJ2-7; D is unresolved. Germline CDR1 is SGDLS and CDR2 is YYNGEE. Trimming took off 0 bases at V and 0 bases at J, with 7 bases between the two ends. This CDR3 region has 14 residues. CDR3 sequence (DNA): TGTGCCAGCAGCGTAGGGCCAGACTCCTACGAGCAGTACTTC. This encodes CASSVGPDSYEQYF.

This rearrangement joins TRBV4-3 to TRBJ2-7, with 8 bases matching TRBD2. Looked up from germline, CDR1 is LGHNA and CDR2 is YSLEER. This CDR3 has 16 amino acids. J gave up 2 bases and V 0 bases, and 6 bases lay outside the gene matches. CDR3 protein: CASSQDFGGAPYEQYF. CDR3 DNA sequence: TGCGCCAGCAGCCAAGATTTCGGGGGGGCGCCCTACGAGCAGTACTTC.